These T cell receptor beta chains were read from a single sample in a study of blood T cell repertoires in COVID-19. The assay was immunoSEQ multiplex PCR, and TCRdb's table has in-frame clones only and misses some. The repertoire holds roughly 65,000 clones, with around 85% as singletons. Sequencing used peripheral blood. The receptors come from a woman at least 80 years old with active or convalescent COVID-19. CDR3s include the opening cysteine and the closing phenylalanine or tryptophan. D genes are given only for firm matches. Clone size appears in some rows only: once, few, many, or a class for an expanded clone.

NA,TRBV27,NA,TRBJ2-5,TGTGCCAGCAGTTATGGACTGGCCGAGACCCAGTACTTC,CASSYGLAETQYF
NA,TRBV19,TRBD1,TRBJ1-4,TGTGCCAGTAGTCGGATTAATCTCGGACAGGCCACTTTT,CASSRINLGQATF
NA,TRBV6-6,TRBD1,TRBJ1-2,TGTGCCAGCAGTCGACGTCCGGGACAGGGGAAAATTCAAGGTAGTGGCTACACCTTC,CASSRRPGQGKIQGSGYTF
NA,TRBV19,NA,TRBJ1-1,TGTGCCAGTAGTATTGTCAGGGAGAACACTGAAGCTTTCTTT,CASSIVRENTEAFF
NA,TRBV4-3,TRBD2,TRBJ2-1,TGCGCCAGCAGCCTGGGACTAGCGGGGGTCGAGCAGTTCTTC,CASSLGLAGVEQFF
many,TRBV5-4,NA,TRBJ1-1,TGTGCCAGCAGCTTGAGAGCGGGGGGCCGAGGCACTGAAGCTTTCTTT,CASSLRAGGRGTEAFF
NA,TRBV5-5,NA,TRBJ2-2,TGTGCCAGCAGCTTTTACAGGGCTGTATGGGCCGGGGAGCTGTTTTTT,CASSFYRAVWAGELFF
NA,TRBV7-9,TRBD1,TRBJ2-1,TGTGCCAGCAGCTTCGGGACAGGGTTCTTTGAGCAGTTCTTC,CASSFGTGFFEQFF
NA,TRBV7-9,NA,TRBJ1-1,TGTGCCAGCAGCTTAGGGGGGGTTGTGAACACTGAAGCTTTCTTT,CASSLGGVVNTEAFF
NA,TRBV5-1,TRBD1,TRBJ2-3,TGCGCCAGCAGCAAGGACAGGACTAGCACAGATACGCAGTATTTT,CASSKDRTSTDTQYF
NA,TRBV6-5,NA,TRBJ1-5,TGTGCCAGCAGTTTGGGAGTCAATCAGCCCCAGCATTTT,CASSLGVNQPQHF